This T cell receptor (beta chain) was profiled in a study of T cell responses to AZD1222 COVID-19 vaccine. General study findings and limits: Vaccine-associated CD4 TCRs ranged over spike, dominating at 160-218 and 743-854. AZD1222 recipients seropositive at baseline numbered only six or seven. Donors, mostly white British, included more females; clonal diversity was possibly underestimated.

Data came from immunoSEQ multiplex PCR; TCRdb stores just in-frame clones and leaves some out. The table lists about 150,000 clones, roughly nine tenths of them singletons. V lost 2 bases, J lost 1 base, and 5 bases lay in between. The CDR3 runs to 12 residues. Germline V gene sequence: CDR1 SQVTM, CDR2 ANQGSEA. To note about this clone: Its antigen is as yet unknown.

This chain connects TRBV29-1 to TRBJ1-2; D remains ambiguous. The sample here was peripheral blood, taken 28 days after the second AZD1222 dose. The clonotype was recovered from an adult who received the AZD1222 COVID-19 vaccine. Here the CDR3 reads CSVERGNYGYTF. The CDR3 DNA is TGCAGCGTTGAACGTGGTAACTATGGCTACACCTTC.